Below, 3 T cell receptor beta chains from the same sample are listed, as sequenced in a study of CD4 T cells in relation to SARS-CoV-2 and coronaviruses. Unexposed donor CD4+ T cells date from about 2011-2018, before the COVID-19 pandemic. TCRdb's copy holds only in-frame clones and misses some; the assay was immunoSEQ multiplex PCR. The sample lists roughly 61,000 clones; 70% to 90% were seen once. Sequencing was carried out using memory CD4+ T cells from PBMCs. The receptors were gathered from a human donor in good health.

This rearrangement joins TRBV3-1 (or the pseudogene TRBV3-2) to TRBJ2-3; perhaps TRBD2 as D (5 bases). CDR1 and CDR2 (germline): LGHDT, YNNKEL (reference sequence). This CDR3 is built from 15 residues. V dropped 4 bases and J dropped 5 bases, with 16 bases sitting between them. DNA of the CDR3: TGTGCCAGCAGCCGTTACACGGGGTGGGGAGATACGCAGTATTTT. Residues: CASSRYTGWGDTQYF.

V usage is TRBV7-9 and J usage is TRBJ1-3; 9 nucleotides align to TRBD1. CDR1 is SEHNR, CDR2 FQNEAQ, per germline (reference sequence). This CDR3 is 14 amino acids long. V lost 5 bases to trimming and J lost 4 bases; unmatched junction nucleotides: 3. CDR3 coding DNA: TGTGCCAGCAGCCTACAGGGGGCGGGAAACACCATATATTTT. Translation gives CASSLQGAGNTIYF.

CDR3 sequence (DNA): TGTGCAAGTCGCTTGACTAGCGAGCAGTACTTC. As protein: CASRLTSEQYF. V gene TRBV12-2 combines with J gene TRBJ2-7; the D segment call TRBD2 is taken from the table without a DNA check. TRBV12-2 is a pseudogene. The CDR3 covers 11 residues.